Presented here are 19 T cell receptor beta chains from one specimen sequenced in a study of EBV T-cell therapy then PD-1 blockade in nasopharyngeal carcinoma. TCRdb's table, derived via immunoSEQ multiplex PCR, lists solely in-frame clones and lacks some. The sample holds roughly 20,000 clones; 84% are singletons and the top ten take around 29%. No antigen is known for these receptors. Indicated treatment: AdE1-LMPpoly-expanded autologous EBV-specific T-cell therapy followed by anti-PD-1 nivolumab. Sample: CD8+ T cells from blood, taken around day 35 from a patient whose treatment included autologous EBV-specific T cells and nivolumab. The receptors stem from a man in his forties with nasopharyngeal carcinoma.

A remark on this clone: Different DNA sequences within this sample yield the same CDR3. The rearrangement links TRBV6-1 to TRBJ2-7; maybe TRBD1 (6 bases). CDR3 size: 14 residues. The V end was cut by 1 base, the J end by 3 bases, with 10 bases between. Per the germline V gene, CDR1 is MNHNS and CDR2 is SASEGT. The CDR3 is CASSEEGQLYEQYF. In nucleotides, the CDR3 is TGTGCCAGCAGTGAAGAGGGACAACTCTACGAGCAGTACTTC.

This chain uses TRBV5-1 with TRBJ1-1, with D uncertain. Trimming pared 0 bases from V and 2 bases from J, leaving 8 bases between. This CDR3 is built from 14 residues. CDR1 and CDR2 (germline): SGHRS, YFSETQ. The CDR3 sequence: CASSLEARNTEAFF. Written as DNA, the CDR3 is TGCGCCAGCAGCTTGGAAGCGAGAAACACTGAAGCTTTCTTT.

The CDR3 is CASSLEVKGAYGYTF. In nucleotides, the CDR3 is TGCGCCAGCAGCTTGGAAGTAAAAGGGGCCTATGGCTACACCTTC. The chain joins TRBV5-1 to TRBJ1-2; weak D call: TRBD1 (5 bases). Trimming removed 0 bases from V and 4 bases from J, with 13 bases in between. This CDR3 contains 15 residues. CDR1 SGHRS and CDR2 YFSETQ come from the germline V gene.

V gene TRBV15 combines with J gene TRBJ2-7, with D maybe TRBD1 (5 bases). Trimming shortened V by 1 base and J by 6 bases, and 19 bases separated the two germline ends. The CDR3 spans 16 residues. In germline, CDR1 is LNHNV, CDR2 YYDKDF (reference sequence). For the CDR3, the DNA is TGTGCCACCAGCAGAGTGACTCCTACCTTTGGGGCCGAGCAGTACTTC. Amino acids: CATSRVTPTFGAEQYF.

The V call is TRBV9, the J call TRBJ2-5, with TRBD1 matching 8 bases. J gave up 6 bases and V 4 bases, and 8 bases lay outside the gene matches. The germline V gene has CDR1 SGDLS and CDR2 YYNGEE. The CDR3 has 14 amino acids. The CDR3 coding sequence is TGTGCCAGCAGCACCTGGACAGGGTCAAAGACCCAGTACTTC. This gives the protein CASSTWTGSKTQYF.

This sequence joins TRBV5-1 and TRBJ1-1; tentative D call: TRBD1 (5 bases). Trimming shortened V by 0 bases and J by 5 bases, and 14 bases separated the two germline ends. Germline CDR1 is SGHRS and CDR2 is YFSETQ. The CDR3 has 15 residues. Here the CDR3 reads CASSLGQRIETEAFF. The DNA of the CDR3 is TGCGCCAGCAGCTTGGGACAGCGAATAGAAACTGAAGCTTTCTTT.

The chain links TRBV4-3 to TRBJ2-1; D perhaps matches TRBD1 (5 bases). Trimming removed 0 bases at V and 7 bases at J, with 13 bases between. The CDR3 is 15 amino acids. Germline V CDR1 and CDR2: LGHNA, YSLEER. CDR3 DNA: TGCGCCAGCAGCCAAGATTTGGTGGGGCTGAATGAGCAGTTCTTC. Its protein is CASSQDLVGLNEQFF.

The rearrangement links TRBV27 to TRBJ2-2, with TRBD1 identical over 9 bases. The V gene's germline CDR1 is MNHEY and CDR2 SMNVEV (reference sequence). Trimming removed 5 bases from V and 6 bases from J; junction bases left unmatched: 4. The CDR3 consists of 14 residues. This CDR3 is CASSMGQGAGELFF. As DNA, the CDR3 is TGTGCCAGCAGTATGGGACAGGGAGCCGGGGAGCTGTTTTTT.

The chain combines TRBV6-5 with TRBJ1-2; D call uncertain. From germline, CDR1 is MNHEY and CDR2 SVGAGI. Trimming cost V 7 bases and J 2 bases, with 11 bases left between them. The CDR3 contains 13 residues. The CDR3, as DNA: TGTGCCAGCACGGTAGGAGGGAACTATGGCTACACCTTC. It codes for CASTVGGNYGYTF.

The DNA of the CDR3 is TGTGCCAGCAGCCAAGATGCGACAGGGTACACTGAAGCTTTCTTT. It yields the protein CASSQDATGYTEAFF. V usage is TRBV14 and J usage is TRBJ1-1, with TRBD1 identical over 7 bases. J lost 3 bases, V lost 0 bases, and 4 bases had no gene match. Germline CDR1 reads SGHDN; CDR2 reads FVKESK. This CDR3 contains 15 residues.

The V and J genes are TRBV6-5 and TRBJ2-3; D may be TRBD1 (6 bases). The germline V and J ends were trimmed by 2 bases and 1 base, with 7 bases remaining between them. The CDR3 is made up of 14 amino acids. CDR1 is MNHEY, CDR2 SVGAGI, per germline. CDR3 sequence reads: CASSYAGGTDTQYF. CDR3 coding DNA: TGTGCCAGCAGTTACGCAGGGGGCACAGATACGCAGTATTTT.

This chain joins TRBV11-2 and TRBJ2-2; D is unresolved. The CDR3 length is 11 residues. The V end was cut by 5 bases, the J end by 6 bases, with 4 bases between. Germline CDR1 is SGHAT and CDR2 is FQNNGV. CDR3 bases: TGTGCCAGCAGCACTCCCGGGGAGCTGTTTTTT. Protein: CASSTPGELFF.

This chain joins TRBV6-1 and TRBJ2-7, with 9 bases matching TRBD1. Looked up from germline, CDR1 is MNHNS and CDR2 is SASEGT. The CDR3 length is 14 residues. J gave up 1 base and V 6 bases, and 4 bases lay outside the gene matches. The CDR3 DNA is TGTGCCAGCAGGTGGACAGGGGAATCCTACGAGCAGTACTTC. It yields the protein CASRWTGESYEQYF.

The rearrangement links TRBV7-8 to TRBJ1-1; D might be TRBD1 (6 bases). The V end was cut by 5 bases, the J end by 3 bases, with 19 bases between. CDR3 length: 16 amino acids. The germline gives CDR1 SGHVS, CDR2 FQNEAQ. The CDR3 region has the DNA TGTGCCAGCAGCCCAAGGGGGGGGGTGGCAGACACTGAAGCTTTCTTT. It specifies CASSPRGGVADTEAFF.

The chain joins TRBV7-3 to TRBJ2-1; D tentatively reads TRBD1 or TRBD2 (5 bases each). The CDR3 has 12 amino acids. The V and J ends lost 5 bases and 6 bases respectively, with 8 bases between them. Germline CDR1 SGHTA, CDR2 FQGTGA. This CDR3 is CASSPGANEQFF. As DNA, the CDR3 is TGTGCCAGCAGCCCCGGGGCCAATGAGCAGTTCTTC.

This chain links TRBV9 with TRBJ1-2; possible D gene TRBD1, 5 bases. The CDR3 is made up of 14 amino acids. Trimming took 0 bases from V and 5 from J, leaving 11 bases between them. CDR1 and CDR2 from the germline V gene are SGDLS and YYNGEE. The CDR3 DNA reads TGTGCCAGCAGCGTAGGGGACCCATCATATGGCTACACCTTC. Its protein product is CASSVGDPSYGYTF.

The J gene is TRBJ2-3, the V gene TRBV28; 10 bases match TRBD2. The V segment lost 7 bases and the J segment 1 base; nucleotides outside the gene matches: 5. The germline V gene encodes CDR1 MDHEN and CDR2 SYDVKM. The CDR3 totals 15 residues. Written as DNA, the CDR3 is TGTGCCAGCAATCTAGGGACTAGCGGCACAGATACGCAGTATTTT. This encodes CASNLGTSGTDTQYF.

This chain joins TRBV12-3 or TRBV12-4 and TRBJ1-5, with unresolved D. Between the trimmed V and J ends, which lost 4 bases and 2 bases, there was a span of 3 bases. This CDR3 spans 12 amino acids. This CDR3 is CASSYGNQPQHF. For the CDR3, the DNA is TGTGCCAGCAGTTATGGCAATCAGCCCCAGCATTTT.

The chain joins TRBV14 to TRBJ1-1; D is uncertain. The CDR3 runs 17 residues. Per germline, CDR1 SGHDN and CDR2 FVKESK. Trimming left V 3 bases short and J 1 base short, with 18 bases between. The CDR3 sequence is CASSHPTRERRNTEAFF. The CDR3 bases are TGTGCCAGCAGCCATCCCACCCGGGAAAGGAGGAACACTGAAGCTTTCTTT.